This T cell receptor beta chain is from a study of T cell responses to AZD1222 COVID-19 vaccine. Germline V gives CDR1 LNHNV, CDR2 YYDKDF (reference sequence). V shed 0 bases and J shed 7 bases, with 10 bases lying between them. The CDR3 runs 15 residues. Findings of the study overall: CD4 TCRs linked to vaccination spanned spike, dominating at 160-218 and 743-854. Recipients of two AZD1222 doses showed rising Spike-specific TCR breadth and depth. Repertoires were sampled only after the peak T cell response.

TCRdb keeps only in-frame clones here, not all; method: immunoSEQ multiplex PCR. The table shows approximately 100,000 clones, with roughly nine tenths occurring only once. A word on this clone: Its cognate antigen is unknown.

The chain links TRBV15 to TRBJ1-6; D is possibly TRBD1 (5 bases). The clonotype was recovered from an adult who received the AZD1222 COVID-19 vaccine. Sequenced here: peripheral blood, sampled 28 days after the second AZD1222 dose. This CDR3 reads CATSRDPTGNSPLHF. The CDR3 nucleotides are TGTGCCACCAGCAGAGATCCAACAGGAAATTCACCCCTCCACTTT.